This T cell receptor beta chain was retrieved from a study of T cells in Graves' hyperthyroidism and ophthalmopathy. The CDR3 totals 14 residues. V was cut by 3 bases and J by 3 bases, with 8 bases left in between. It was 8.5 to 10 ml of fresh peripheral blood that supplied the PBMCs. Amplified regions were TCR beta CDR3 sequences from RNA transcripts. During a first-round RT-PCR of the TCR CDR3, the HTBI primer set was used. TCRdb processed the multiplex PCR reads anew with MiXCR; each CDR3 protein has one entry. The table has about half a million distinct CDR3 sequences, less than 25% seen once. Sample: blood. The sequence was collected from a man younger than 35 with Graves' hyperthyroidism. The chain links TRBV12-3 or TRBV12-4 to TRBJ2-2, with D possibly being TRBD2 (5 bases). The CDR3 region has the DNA TGTGCCAGCAGTTTTCGGGGTCACACCGGGGAGCTGTTTTTT. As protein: CASSFRGHTGELFF.